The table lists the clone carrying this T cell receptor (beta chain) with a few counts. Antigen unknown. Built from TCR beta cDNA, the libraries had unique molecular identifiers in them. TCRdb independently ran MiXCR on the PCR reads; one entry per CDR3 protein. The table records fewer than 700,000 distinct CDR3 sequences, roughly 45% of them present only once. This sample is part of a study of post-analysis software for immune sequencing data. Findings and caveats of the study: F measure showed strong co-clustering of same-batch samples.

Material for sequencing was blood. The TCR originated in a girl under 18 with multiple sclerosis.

This CDR3 reads CASSSGGILTDTQYF. The CDR3 DNA sequence: TGTGCCAGCAGCTCCGGGGGGATCCTCACAGATACGCAGTATTTT. The chain recombines TRBV11-2 with TRBJ2-3; 7 bases are a match to TRBD2. The CDR3 spans 15 residues. J lost 2 bases, V lost 4 bases, and 6 bases had no gene match. Germline V gene sequence: CDR1 SGHAT, CDR2 FQNNGV.